This is a list of T cell receptor beta chains from one sample in a study of shared T cell receptors in the human thymus. Generated by immunoSEQ multiplex PCR, the TCRdb table keeps only in-frame clones and is missing some. Of some 760,000 clones listed, approximately 83% are singletons. These records were also assigned to another study, of human thymus T cells.

Sequencing input: thymocytes. These receptors were taken from a girl under three years old with a congenital heart defect. CDR3s include the opening cysteine and the closing phenylalanine or tryptophan. D genes are given only for firm matches. Clone size appears in some rows only: once, few, many, or a class for an expanded clone.

-	TRBV6-1	TRBJ1-2	-	CASSAGQGGRNYGYTF	TGTGCCAGCAGTGCGGGGCAGGGCGGGAGGAACTATGGCTACACCTTC
-	TRBV15	TRBJ2-7	-	CATSRDLTTIYEQYF	TGTGCCACCAGCAGAGACCTAACTACTATCTACGAGCAGTACTTC
-	TRBV6-1	TRBJ1-6	few	CASSPDSYNSPLHF	TGTGCCAGCAGTCCGGACAGCTATAATTCACCCCTCCACTTT
-	TRBV29-1	TRBJ2-5	-	CSVTNPPGHGPLTQYF	TGCAGCGTTACAAACCCACCGGGACACGGACCCTTGACCCAGTACTTC
TRBD2	TRBV28	TRBJ2-1	-	CASSLASGTNTLGEQFF	TGTGCCAGCAGTCTGGCTTCCGGGACTAACACGCTCGGTGAGCAGTTCTTC
TRBD1	TRBV2	TRBJ1-5	-	CASSPGTGEGQPQHF	TGTGCCAGCAGCCCTGGGACAGGGGAAGGACAGCCCCAGCATTTT
-	TRBV5-1	TRBJ2-7	once	CASSPGGGSVPYEQYF	TGCGCCAGCAGCCCCGGGGGTGGGTCAGTCCCCTACGAGCAGTACTTC
-	TRBV12-5	TRBJ1-1	-	CASGLPQRGVWNTEAFF	TGTGCTAGTGGTTTACCCCAGCGGGGGGTGTGGAACACTGAAGCTTTCTTT
-	TRBV19	TRBJ2-7	-	CASRRGRAYEQYF	TGTGCCAGTAGACGTGGCAGGGCCTACGAGCAGTACTTC
TRBD1	TRBV10-3	TRBJ1-2	-	CAIRGQGAPVGYGYTF	TGTGCCATCAGGGGACAGGGGGCGCCGGTCGGCTATGGCTACACCTTC
-	TRBV6-1	TRBJ1-4	-	CASSGGRGNEKLFF	TGTGCCAGCAGTGGCGGCAGGGGAAATGAAAAACTGTTTTTT
-	TRBV4-2	TRBJ2-3	-	CASSQGEGTDTQYF	TGTGCCAGCAGCCAAGGAGAGGGCACAGATACGCAGTATTTT
-	TRBV11-2	TRBJ2-1	-	CASSPPLGDTYNEQFF	TGTGCCAGCAGCCCCCCCTTAGGGGACACCTACAATGAGCAGTTCTTC
-	TRBV4-1	TRBJ2-7	-	CASSHVGREYEQYF	TGCGCCAGCAGCCACGTGGGCCGAGAATACGAGCAGTACTTC
TRBD2	TRBV6-1	TRBJ2-1	-	CASSEVGKRGAGNEQFF	TGTGCCAGCAGTGAAGTAGGAAAGCGGGGGGCCGGGAATGAGCAGTTCTTC
TRBD1	TRBV10-3	TRBJ2-2	-	CAISDAGTGASTGELFF	TGTGCCATCAGTGATGCCGGGACAGGGGCCTCCACCGGGGAGCTGTTTTTT
TRBD1	TRBV4-1	TRBJ1-1	-	CASSQGGGTEF	TGCGCCAGCAGCCAAGGGGGCGGGACAGAGTTT
TRBD2	TRBV27	TRBJ2-5	-	CASSPGEGNRQETQYF	TGTGCCAGCAGTCCGGGGGAGGGGAATCGGCAAGAGACCCAGTACTTC
-	TRBV27	TRBJ1-1	-	CASSLSGYWDTEAFF	TGTGCCAGCAGTTTATCGGGCTACTGGGACACTGAAGCTTTCTTT
-	TRBV10-3	TRBJ1-6	once	CAISEIPRQINSPLHF	TGTGCCATCAGTGAGATTCCCCGACAGATCAATTCACCCCTCCACTTT
-	TRBV5-1	TRBJ1-1	-	CASSFRGPRGAEAFF	TGCGCCAGCAGCTTTCGTGGTCCAAGGGGCGCTGAAGCTTTCTTT
-	TRBV28	TRBJ1-5	-	CASRPRLSNQPQHF	TGTGCCAGCAGACCCCGGTTGAGCAATCAGCCCCAGCATTTT